This TCR beta chain emerged from a study of identical twins. Overall study findings and caveats: Conclusions came from cross-sectional statistical analysis, not from following the same donors.

This clonotype has ten or more counts. Its antigen is currently unknown. This CDR3 comprises 13 residues. Trimming took off 6 bases at V and 2 bases at J, with 10 bases between the two ends. MiXCR, run by TCRdb on the 5' RACE reads, gives a single entry per CDR3 protein. The sample lists 200,000 to 250,000 distinct CDR3 sequences; 6% to 7% were seen once. This sample also belongs to another study, concerning T cells expressing NK-cell markers.

The sample was CD8+ T cells sorted from blood. The sequence was collected from a woman under 30 in good health. The genes are TRBV12-3 or TRBV12-4 and TRBJ2-5, with D perhaps matching TRBD1 (6 bases). This CDR3 reads CASSPGQQETQYF. The CDR3 DNA reads TGTGCCAGCAGCCCAGGACAGCAAGAGACCCAGTACTTC.